These T cell receptor beta chains were read from a single sample in a study of cytomegalovirus exposure and HLA in healthy donors. Repertoires were generated with immunoSEQ multiplex PCR, while TCRdb's copy carries only in-frame clones and drops some. The sample gives tens of thousands of clones, about 70% of which show up once; 12% is in the top ten. Sequencing was performed on PBMCs. Receptors were obtained from a male donor in good health and CMV-seropositive. Each CDR3 is given with its conserved first and last residue. The order of the fields is clone size, D gene, V gene, J gene, CDR3 DNA, CDR3 protein. A D gene is named only where the DNA matches it firmly. Size is omitted from some rows. Given values are once, few, many or a class for expanded clones.

size: few; D: -; V: TRBV19; J: TRBJ1-1; DNA: TGTGCCACGAAAGGAGGGCAGAAAAACACTGAAGCTTTCTTT; CDR3: CATKGGQKNTEAFF
size: -; D: -; V: TRBV30; J: TRBJ1-4; DNA: TGTGCCTGGAGCTCCAGGGTCACTAATGAAAAACTGTTTTTT; CDR3: CAWSSRVTNEKLFF
size: -; D: -; V: TRBV5-5; J: TRBJ2-5; DNA: TGTGCCAGCAGCTTGCTGGAGACCCAGTACTTC; CDR3: CASSLLETQYF
size: few; D: -; V: TRBV5-1; J: TRBJ1-1; DNA: TGCGCCAGCAGCATTTCACGGGGGAACACTGAAGCTTTCTTT; CDR3: CASSISRGNTEAFF
size: -; D: -; V: TRBV19; J: TRBJ1-4; DNA: TGTGCCAGTAGCATCCTCGGGGATGAAAAACTGTTTTTT; CDR3: CASSILGDEKLFF
size: few; D: -; V: TRBV10-1; J: TRBJ2-7; DNA: TGCGCCAGCAGTGATAGCAGGGCCTACGAGCAGTACTTC; CDR3: CASSDSRAYEQYF
size: -; D: TRBD2; V: TRBV5-1; J: TRBJ2-5; DNA: TGCGCCAGCAGCTCCGGCCGCGGGGGGGCTCGAGAGACCCAGTACTTC; CDR3: CASSSGRGGARETQYF
size: -; D: -; V: TRBV30; J: TRBJ1-1; DNA: TGTGCCTGGAGCAGAGACACCTTCATGAACACTGAAGCTTTCTTT; CDR3: CAWSRDTFMNTEAFF
size: -; D: TRBD1; V: TRBV28; J: TRBJ1-2; DNA: TGTGCCAGCAGTCTGACAGGGGGAGGAGGCTACACCTTC; CDR3: CASSLTGGGGYTF
size: -; D: TRBD2; V: TRBV19; J: TRBJ2-1; DNA: TGTGCCAGTAGTATCACTGCGGGAGGGCCATCTGAGCAGTTCTTC; CDR3: CASSITAGGPSEQFF
size: -; D: TRBD2; V: TRBV18; J: TRBJ2-2; DNA: TGTGCCAGCTCACCACCGAGGGCTAGCGGGGGACGCGGTGCCGGGGAGCTGTTTTTT; CDR3: CASSPPRASGGRGAGELFF
size: -; D: -; V: TRBV5-8; J: TRBJ1-5; DNA: TGTGCCAGCAGCTTGGCCTTGGCAGTCAATAGCAATCAGCCCCAGCATTTT; CDR3: CASSLALAVNSNQPQHF
size: -; D: -; V: TRBV5-1; J: TRBJ2-5; DNA: TGCGCCAGCAGCTTGACGGAAACCGGGGGTGGTGGGGAGACCCAGTACTTC; CDR3: CASSLTETGGGGETQYF
size: once; D: TRBD2; V: TRBV5-4; J: TRBJ2-5; DNA: TGTGCCAGCAGCCCCGGACTAGCGGGAGTCTTAGAGACCCAGTACTTC; CDR3: CASSPGLAGVLETQYF
size: -; D: TRBD1; V: TRBV5-1; J: TRBJ2-1; DNA: TGCGCCAGCAGCTCGACAGGGGGCCCCTACAATGAGCAGTTCTTC; CDR3: CASSSTGGPYNEQFF
size: once; D: TRBD1; V: TRBV29-1; J: TRBJ2-1; DNA: TGCAGCGTTACAGACAGGGGTAGCTTCAATGAGCAGTTCTTC; CDR3: CSVTDRGSFNEQFF
size: -; D: -; V: TRBV28; J: TRBJ1-2; DNA: TGTGCCAGCAGTGGGGGCCGGGGCTACACCTTC; CDR3: CASSGGRGYTF
size: -; D: -; V: TRBV6-5; J: TRBJ2-3; DNA: TGCGCCAGTATGGGACTCGTGGCAGATACGCAGTATTTT; CDR3: CASMGLVADTQYF
size: -; D: -; V: TRBV4-1; J: TRBJ1-5; DNA: TGCGCCAGCAGCCAAGGGACAGATAATCAGCCCCAGCATTTT; CDR3: CASSQGTDNQPQHF
size: once; D: -; V: TRBV2; J: TRBJ1-5; DNA: TGTGCCAGCAGTGGGCAGGGGAATCAGCCCCAGCATTTT; CDR3: CASSGQGNQPQHF
size: -; D: -; V: TRBV4-1; J: TRBJ2-1; DNA: TGCGCCAGCAGCCAAGTTTGGCAGGGGAAGTTCTTC; CDR3: CASSQVWQGKFF
size: -; D: -; V: TRBV11-2; J: TRBJ2-7; DNA: TGTGCCAGCAGCTTAGACCGGTTCGCCTACGAGCAGTACTTC; CDR3: CASSLDRFAYEQYF
size: -; D: -; V: TRBV28; J: TRBJ2-1; DNA: TGTGCCAGCAGATTACTGGGGGGGCAGTTCTTC; CDR3: CASRLLGGQFF
size: -; D: -; V: TRBV5-1; J: TRBJ1-6; DNA: TGCGCCAGCAGCTTGATAGCGGAAGATTCACCCCTCCACTTT; CDR3: CASSLIAEDSPLHF
size: -; D: -; V: TRBV2; J: TRBJ1-6; DNA: TGTGCCTGTCAGCTAGATGGCGGAACCTATAATTCACCCCTCCACTTT; CDR3: CACQLDGGTYNSPLHF
size: -; D: TRBD2; V: TRBV14; J: TRBJ2-3; DNA: TGTGCCAGCAGCCAAGAGTTAGCGGGAAGCACAGATACGCAGTATTTT; CDR3: CASSQELAGSTDTQYF
size: -; D: -; V: TRBV5-8; J: TRBJ2-5; DNA: TGTGCCAGCAGTCGGGACTGGTCTGGAGAGACCCAGTACTTC; CDR3: CASSRDWSGETQYF
size: -; D: TRBD2; V: TRBV5-1; J: TRBJ2-7; DNA: TGCGCCAGCAGCTGGGGTGGCGGGAGCAAAATAGAGCAGTACTTC; CDR3: CASSWGGGSKIEQYF
size: few; D: TRBD1; V: TRBV19; J: TRBJ1-5; DNA: TGTGCCAGTAGTGCGGACAGGGGTCAAGGTCCCAATCAGCCCCAGCATTTT; CDR3: CASSADRGQGPNQPQHF
size: -; D: -; V: TRBV7-9; J: TRBJ1-1; DNA: TGTGCCAGCAGCTTAGTGACAGGGAACACTGAAGCTTTCTTT; CDR3: CASSLVTGNTEAFF
size: few; D: -; V: TRBV11-1; J: TRBJ2-7; DNA: TGTGCCAGCAGCTTAGCCGGGTCCGGCGTCTACGAGCAGTACTTC; CDR3: CASSLAGSGVYEQYF
size: -; D: TRBD1; V: TRBV10-3; J: TRBJ2-7; DNA: TGTGCCTCGTCAGGGACAGGAAACTCCTACGAGCAGTACTTC; CDR3: CASSGTGNSYEQYF
size: -; D: -; V: TRBV7-3; J: TRBJ2-3; DNA: TGTGCCAGCAGCCGATTCTCCACAGGCAACACAGATACGCAGTATTTT; CDR3: CASSRFSTGNTDTQYF
size: -; D: -; V: TRBV11-1; J: TRBJ1-6; DNA: TGTGCCAGCAGCTTGGGCAGTGGAAATTCACCCCTCCACTTT; CDR3: CASSLGSGNSPLHF
size: -; D: -; V: TRBV7-3; J: TRBJ1-1; DNA: TGTGCCAGCAGCTCGGACAGGAACACTGAAGCTTTCTTT; CDR3: CASSSDRNTEAFF
size: -; D: TRBD1; V: TRBV9; J: TRBJ2-6; DNA: TGTGCCAGCAGCGGGACAGGGGGTCGCTCTGGGGCCAACGTCCTGACTTTC; CDR3: CASSGTGGRSGANVLTF
size: -; D: TRBD1; V: TRBV5-1; J: TRBJ1-6; DNA: TGCGCCAGCGGCACAGGGGTTCGGTATAATTCACCCCTCCACTTT; CDR3: CASGTGVRYNSPLHF
size: -; D: -; V: TRBV5-4; J: TRBJ1-2; DNA: TGTGCCAGCAGTCGACAGGATCGGGGCTACACCTTC; CDR3: CASSRQDRGYTF